This T cell receptor beta chain originates from a study of control samples from healthy donors and cancer patients. In germline, CDR1 is DFQATT, CDR2 SNEGSKA (reference sequence). The ends were cut back, 3 bases at V and 0 bases at J, with 8 bases in the middle. The CDR3 sequence is 13 residues long. Here immunoSEQ multiplex PCR was the method, and the copy in TCRdb shows in-frame clones only, minus some. Counted here are about 89,000 clones, about 89% occurring once; the ten biggest clones make up roughly 20%. The source is a man under 40 in good health. The V call is TRBV20-1, the J call TRBJ1-2; D is perhaps TRBD1 (6 bases). Sequencing was done on a sample of blood. CDR3 in amino acids: CSASQGTNYGYTF. CDR3 nucleotide sequence: TGCAGTGCTAGTCAGGGGACTAACTATGGCTACACCTTC.